These 20 T cell receptor beta chains originate from one sample sequenced in a study of blood T cell repertoires in COVID-19. Clones were read by immunoSEQ multiplex PCR, and TCRdb kept only the in-frame ones, dropping some. This sample has 430,000 or so clones; approximately 90% occur once, and the top ten carry approximately 1.3%. Sample: PBMCs or T cells enriched from blood (not recorded which). Receptor source: a woman younger than 30 who had been exposed to COVID-19.

The chain is built from TRBV7-9 and TRBJ2-5; no reliable D call. Looked up from germline, CDR1 is SEHNR and CDR2 is FQNEAQ (reference sequence). V lost 4 bases and J 4 bases, leaving 19 bases between the germline ends. The CDR3 has 16 amino acids. This CDR3 reads CASSSIANLNRETQYF. CDR3 DNA sequence: TGTGCCAGCAGCTCCATAGCCAACCTGAACCGAGAGACCCAGTACTTC.

This chain uses TRBV3-1 (or the pseudogene TRBV3-2) with TRBJ2-7; D perhaps matches TRBD1 (6 bases). CDR1 and CDR2 (germline): LGHDT, YNNKEL (reference sequence). The CDR3 is 14 amino acids. The V gene lost 4 bases and the J gene lost 4 bases, with 14 bases spanning the gap. CDR3 sequence reads: CASSPAQGRYEQYF. DNA of the CDR3: TGTGCCAGCAGCCCCGCCCAGGGGCGGTACGAGCAGTACTTC.

The chain links TRBV6-6 to TRBJ2-1; 11 positions match TRBD1. This CDR3 region has 16 residues. The germline gives CDR1 MNHNY, CDR2 SVGAGI (reference sequence). The V and J ends lost 4 bases and 5 bases, in that order; junction bases with no gene match: 7. In DNA form, the CDR3 reads TGTGCCAGCAGTTTCCCCGGACAGGGGGCCCACAATGAGCAGTTCTTC. Translated: CASSFPGQGAHNEQFF.

This clone was picked up a small number of times. The chain couples TRBV19 to TRBJ2-2, with unresolved D. The CDR3 loop spans 16 amino acids. Trimming shortened V by 1 base and J by 3 bases, and 12 bases separated the two germline ends. Germline V gene lookup returns CDR1 LNHDA and CDR2 SQIVND (reference sequence). CDR3 residues: CASSIAHSTYTGELFF. CDR3 nucleotide sequence: TGTGCCAGTAGTATAGCGCACAGCACGTACACCGGGGAGCTGTTTTTT.

This clone has only a few counts. The rearrangement uses TRBV7-3 and TRBJ2-3; no reliable D call. CDR3 length equals 16 residues. CDR1 and CDR2 (germline): SGHTA, FQGTGA. V was clipped by 5 bases and J by 2 bases, with 17 bases between them. As DNA, the CDR3 is TGTGCCAGCAGCCCCGGCGATAGCCTTGTCACAGATACGCAGTATTTT. Amino acid sequence: CASSPGDSLVTDTQYF.

This clone came up once. The CDR3 DNA sequence: TGTGCCAGCAGCTTAGGGGACAGGGGGCCCAATTCACCCCTCCACTTT. Translating it yields CASSLGDRGPNSPLHF. The chain has TRBV11-2 and TRBJ1-6; TRBD1 agrees at 12 bases. Per germline, CDR1 SGHAT and CDR2 FQNNGV. The CDR3 runs to 16 residues. V lost 1 base, J lost 7 bases, and 2 bases stayed unmatched.

V usage is TRBV28 and J usage is TRBJ2-7; D is possibly TRBD1 (5 bases). Germline V gene lookup returns CDR1 MDHEN and CDR2 SYDVKM. The CDR3 is made up of 15 amino acids. Trimming removed 5 bases at V and 2 bases at J, with 16 bases between. The CDR3: CASSPRQPTAYEQYF. The DNA of the CDR3 is TGTGCCAGCAGTCCTAGACAGCCGACAGCCTACGAGCAGTACTTC.

As concerns this clone: Additional DNA sequences in this sample encode the identical CDR3. V gene TRBV6-4 combines with J gene TRBJ2-1, with TRBD2 matching 11 bases. CDR3 length: 16 residues. CDR1 is MRHNA, CDR2 SNTAGT, per germline. J gave up 4 bases and V 0 bases, and 2 bases lay outside the gene matches. In nucleotides, the CDR3 is TGTGCCAGCAGTGACTCCGGGACTAGCGGATACAATGAGCAGTTCTTC. Translation gives CASSDSGTSGYNEQFF.

This clone was detected a few times. The chain recombines TRBV10-1 with TRBJ2-7, with 8 bases lining up with TRBD1. Germline V gene sequence: CDR1 WNHNN, CDR2 SYGVQD (reference sequence). The CDR3 spans 18 residues. Trimming took 5 bases from V and 5 from J; bases not matched to a gene: 20. This CDR3 reads CASSPFNFPGQADNEQYF. CDR3 DNA: TGCGCCAGCAGTCCCTTCAACTTTCCGGGACAGGCGGACAACGAGCAGTACTTC.

CDR3 bases: TGTGCCAGCAGTTACGACAGGGGGTGGAACACTGAAGCTTTCTTT. This encodes CASSYDRGWNTEAFF. The V and J genes are TRBV6-5 and TRBJ1-1, with 9 positions matching TRBD1. Germline trimming cut 2 bases from V and 1 base from J; bases unmatched to any gene: 2. From germline, CDR1 is MNHEY and CDR2 SVGAGI. The CDR3 sequence is 15 residues long.

This chain connects TRBV4-3 to TRBJ2-7; 9 bases map to TRBD1. The germline gives CDR1 LGHNA, CDR2 YSLEER. The CDR3 contains 17 residues. Trimming removed 0 bases from V and 4 bases from J; junction bases left unmatched: 10. CDR3 sequence (DNA): TGCGCCAGCAGCCAAGATCAGGGGGACAGGGTCTGGTACGAGCAGTACTTC. Translating gives CASSQDQGDRVWYEQYF.

The gene calls are TRBV6-6 and TRBJ2-3; 12 bases line up with TRBD2. The CDR3 has 17 amino acids. Germline assignment: CDR1 MNHNY and CDR2 SVGAGI (reference sequence). The V gene end was trimmed by 5 bases and the J gene end by 3 bases; junction bases not matched to a gene: 9. The CDR3 loop reads CASSRTSGTVTTDTQYF. CDR3 nucleotide sequence: TGTGCCAGCAGTCGGACTAGCGGGACAGTAACGACAGATACGCAGTATTTT.

V gene TRBV6-6 combines with J gene TRBJ2-7; TRBD2 aligns across 11 bases. Germline V CDR1 and CDR2: MNHNY, SVGAGI (reference sequence). The CDR3 length is 15 residues. The V and J ends lost 5 bases and 2 bases, in that order; junction bases with no gene match: 5. For the CDR3, the DNA is TGTGCCAGCAGTCCGAGACTAGCGGGAACCTACGAGCAGTACTTC. Protein product: CASSPRLAGTYEQYF.

The rearrangement uses TRBV5-6 and TRBJ2-2; 9 bases fit TRBD2. Germline CDR1 SGHDT, CDR2 YYEEEE. The ends lost 2 bases at V and 3 bases at J; junction bases unmatched: 5. The CDR3 is 16 residues long. DNA of the CDR3: TGTGCCAGCAGCTTAGCCGGGACTAGCTACACCGGGGAGCTGTTTTTT. This codes for CASSLAGTSYTGELFF.

Comments on this clone: This may be a read error: a much more frequent sequence differs by one nucleotide. The J gene is TRBJ2-7, the V gene TRBV6-5, with TRBD1 identical over 9 bases. CDR3 length equals 13 residues. The junction had 2 bases not matched to a gene; V was cut back by 6 bases and J by 2 bases. Germline CDR1 is MNHEY and CDR2 is SVGAGI. CDR3 sequence (DNA): TGTGCCAGCAGCAGGGACAGGGCCTACGAGCAGTACTTC. The encoded protein is CASSRDRAYEQYF.

The chain recombines TRBV7-2 with TRBJ1-5; D may be TRBD1 (5 bases). The V gene's germline CDR1 is SGHTA and CDR2 FQGNSA. Trimming cost V 0 bases and J 9 bases, with 12 bases left between them. CDR3 length: 14 residues. The CDR3: CASSLAGGGRPQHF. CDR3 coding DNA: TGTGCCAGCAGCTTAGCGGGGGGAGGACGGCCCCAGCATTTT.

V usage is TRBV28 and J usage is TRBJ2-1; TRBD2 might be the D (5 bases). The length of the CDR3 is 16 residues. Germline lookup yields CDR1 MDHEN and CDR2 SYDVKM. V lost 5 bases and J lost 4, with 18 bases in between. CDR3 nucleotide sequence: TGTGCCAGCAGTCCCCTGGAGGCGACCGGGTACAATGAGCAGTTCTTC. Protein: CASSPLEATGYNEQFF.

The chain links TRBV29-1 to TRBJ2-7; 8 bases are shared with TRBD1. J was trimmed by 2 bases and V by 4 bases; bases with no gene match: 4. Germline V gene lookup returns CDR1 SQVTM and CDR2 ANQGSEA. The CDR3 loop spans 13 amino acids. The CDR3 bases are TGCAGCGTTGCTAGGGACAGGACCTACGAGCAGTACTTC. Its translation: CSVARDRTYEQYF.

This chain joins TRBV9 and TRBJ2-1; TRBD1 might be the D (6 bases). Germline CDR1 is SGDLS and CDR2 is YYNGEE. V lost 3 bases, J lost 1 base, and 11 bases lay in between. The CDR3 is 15 amino acids. The CDR3 spells CASSASQGSYNEQFF. CDR3 DNA sequence: TGTGCCAGCAGCGCGTCACAGGGTTCCTACAATGAGCAGTTCTTC.

This chain links TRBV7-6 with TRBJ2-7, with D possibly being TRBD2 (5 bases). Germline V gene sequence: CDR1 SGHVS, CDR2 FNYEAQ. Trimming removed 2 bases at V and 2 bases at J, with 13 bases between. The CDR3 runs 15 residues. The CDR3 loop reads CASSLMPSGPYEQYF. The CDR3 DNA follows: TGTGCCAGCAGCTTAATGCCAAGCGGCCCCTACGAGCAGTACTTC.